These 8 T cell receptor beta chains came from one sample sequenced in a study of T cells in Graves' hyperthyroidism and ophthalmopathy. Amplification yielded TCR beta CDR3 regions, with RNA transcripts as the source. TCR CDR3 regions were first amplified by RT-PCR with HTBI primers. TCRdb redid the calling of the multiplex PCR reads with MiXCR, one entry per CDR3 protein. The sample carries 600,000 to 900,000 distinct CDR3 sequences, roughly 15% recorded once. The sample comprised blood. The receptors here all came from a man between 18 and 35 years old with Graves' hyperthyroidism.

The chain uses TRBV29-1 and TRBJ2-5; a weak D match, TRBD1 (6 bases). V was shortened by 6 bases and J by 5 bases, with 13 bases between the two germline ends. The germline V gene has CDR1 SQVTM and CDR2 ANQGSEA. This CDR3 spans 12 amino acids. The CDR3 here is CSVNRVQETQYF. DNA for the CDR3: TGCAGCGTGAACAGGGTCCAGGAGACCCAGTACTTC. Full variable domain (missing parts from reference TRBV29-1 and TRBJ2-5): SAVISQKPSRDICQRGTSLTIQCQVDSQVTMMFWYRQQPGQSLTLIATANQGSEATYESGFVIDKFPISRPNLTFSTLTVSNMSPEDSSIYLCSVNRVQETQYFGPGTRLLVL.

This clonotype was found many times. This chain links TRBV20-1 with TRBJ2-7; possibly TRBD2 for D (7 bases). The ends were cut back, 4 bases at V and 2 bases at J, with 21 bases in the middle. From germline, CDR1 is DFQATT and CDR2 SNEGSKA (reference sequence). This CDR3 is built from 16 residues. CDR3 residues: CSAIAPWGGGPYEQYF. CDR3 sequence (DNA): TGCAGTGCTATAGCCCCCTGGGGAGGGGGACCCTACGAGCAGTACTTC.

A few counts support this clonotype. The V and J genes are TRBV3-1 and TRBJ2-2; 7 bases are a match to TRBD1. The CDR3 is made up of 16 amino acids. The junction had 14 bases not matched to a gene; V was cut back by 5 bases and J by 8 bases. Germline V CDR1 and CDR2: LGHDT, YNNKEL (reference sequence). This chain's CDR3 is CASSSGTAERIGELFF. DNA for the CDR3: TGTGCCAGCAGCTCCGGGACAGCCGAAAGAATAGGGGAGCTGTTTTTT.

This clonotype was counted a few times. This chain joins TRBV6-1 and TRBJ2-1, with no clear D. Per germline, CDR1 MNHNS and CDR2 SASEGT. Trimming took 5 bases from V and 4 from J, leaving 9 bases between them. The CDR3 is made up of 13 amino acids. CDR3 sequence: CASSPAVYNEQFF. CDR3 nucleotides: TGTGCCAGCAGTCCCGCGGTTTACAATGAGCAGTTCTTC.

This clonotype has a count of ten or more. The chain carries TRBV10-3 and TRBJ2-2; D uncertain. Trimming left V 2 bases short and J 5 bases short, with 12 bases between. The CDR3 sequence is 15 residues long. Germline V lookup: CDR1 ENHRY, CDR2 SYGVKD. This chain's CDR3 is CAISEHRGGTGELFF. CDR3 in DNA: TGTGCCATCAGTGAGCACCGAGGTGGAACCGGGGAGCTGTTTTTT.

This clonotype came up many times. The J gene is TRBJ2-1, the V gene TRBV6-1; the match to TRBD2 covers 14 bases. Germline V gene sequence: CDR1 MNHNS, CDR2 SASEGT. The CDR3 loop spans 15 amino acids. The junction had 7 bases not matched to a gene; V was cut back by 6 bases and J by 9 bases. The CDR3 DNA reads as TGTGCCAGCAGGATGGGACTAGCGGGAGCGATTGAGCAGTTCTTC. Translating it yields CASRMGLAGAIEQFF.

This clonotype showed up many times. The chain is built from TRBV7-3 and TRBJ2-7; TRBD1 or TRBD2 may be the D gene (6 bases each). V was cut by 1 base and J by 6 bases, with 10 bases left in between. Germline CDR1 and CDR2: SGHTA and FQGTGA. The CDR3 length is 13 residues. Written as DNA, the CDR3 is TGTGCCAGCAGCTTAAGCGGGGACACCGAGCAGTACTTC. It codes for CASSLSGDTEQYF.

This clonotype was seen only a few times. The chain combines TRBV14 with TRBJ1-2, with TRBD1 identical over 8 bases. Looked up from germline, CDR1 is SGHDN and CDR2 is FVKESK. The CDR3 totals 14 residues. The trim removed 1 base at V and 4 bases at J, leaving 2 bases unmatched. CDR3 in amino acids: CASSQAGGGYGYTF. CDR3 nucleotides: TGTGCCAGCAGCCAAGCAGGGGGCGGCTATGGCTACACCTTC.